This T cell receptor beta chain was captured by sequencing in a study of regulatory T cells in long-lasting Graves disease. Through Arm-PCR of CDR3 regions and iRepertoire HTBI primers, TCR beta libraries were built. One entry per CDR3 protein results from TCRdb running MiXCR on the multiplex PCR reads. The repertoire holds 300,000 to 400,000 distinct CDR3 sequences, 20% seen once, with just under 30% in the top ten. Study results and limitations: When disease was persistent, TRBV28, TRBJ1-2 and TRBJ2-5 were the favored segments. Persistent patients shared thousands of public clonotypes among themselves. Newly diagnosed patients shared fewer, at around 970.

Germline loops: CDR1 MNHEY, CDR2 SMNVEV (reference sequence). Trimming took 3 bases from V and 7 from J, leaving 21 bases between them. The CDR3 length is 17 residues. There are many counts of this clonotype. Its specificity is unknown. The time point denotes: persistent/refractory GD, antithyroid drugs over 5 years with positive TRAb. Isolated PBMC RNA provided the starting material for the TCR library. American Thyroid Association guidelines were used to diagnose Graves' disease. Each of the patients was recruited from an endocrinology department situated in Xi'an, China. The sample in question was peripheral blood mononuclear cells (PBMCs), obtained when the disease was refractory, from a patient treated with antithyroid drugs. This receptor was taken from a female donor with Graves disease. This sequence joins TRBV27 and TRBJ1-4; D unclear. The CDR3 protein is CASSFILGPSGAEKLFF. CDR3 nucleotides: TGTGCCAGCAGTTTTATTCTCGGGCCATCAGGAGCTGAAAAACTGTTTTTT.